This is a list of T cell receptor beta chains from one sample in a study of T cells in Graves' hyperthyroidism and ophthalmopathy. TCRdb processed the multiplex PCR reads anew with MiXCR; each CDR3 protein has one entry. The sample carries approximately 610,000 distinct CDR3 sequences, under 15% recorded once. Specimen: blood. The source of these receptors is a woman aged 40 to 49 with Graves' ophthalmopathy. CDR3s include the opening cysteine and the closing phenylalanine or tryptophan. Each record gives: V gene, J gene, D gene, clone size, CDR3 protein, CDR3 DNA. The D gene is left open where the match is weak. Clone sizes are given selectively: once, few, many, or a class where the clone is expanded.

TRBV2	TRBJ1-2	TRBD1	.	CASSEIVGQGHGYTF	TGTGCCAGCAGTGAAATTGTAGGACAGGGACACGGCTACACCTTC
TRBV6-2/TRBV6-3	TRBJ2-5	.	many	CASSRPYQETQYF	TGTGCCAGCAGTCGCCCCTACCAAGAGACCCAGTACTTC
TRBV20-1	TRBJ2-7	.	many	CSANRVREQYF	TGCAGTGCTAACAGGGTACGCGAGCAGTACTTC
TRBV12-3/TRBV12-4	TRBJ2-5	.	many	CASSQRASGGFQETQYF	TGTGCCAGCAGCCAACGGGCCAGCGGTGGATTTCAAGAGACCCAGTACTTC
TRBV5-1	TRBJ2-7	.	few	CASRGTEIYEQYF	TGCGCCAGCCGCGGGACGGAGATCTACGAGCAGTACTTC
TRBV19	TRBJ2-7	.	many	CASSSGGTSTYEQYF	TGTGCCAGTAGTTCCGGTGGGACTTCGACCTACGAGCAGTACTTC
TRBV20-1	TRBJ2-7	TRBD2	many	CSARDRGLNEQYF	TGCAGTGCTAGAGATCGGGGACTAAACGAGCAGTACTTC
TRBV6-2/TRBV6-3	TRBJ2-7	TRBD2	.	CASSYSGLAGGEQYF	TGTGCCAGCAGTTACTCTGGGCTAGCGGGAGGCGAGCAGTACTTC
TRBV6-1	TRBJ1-5	.	.	CASSELQQPQHF	TGTGCCAGCAGTGAACTTCAACAGCCCCAGCATTTT
TRBV6-1	TRBJ2-7	TRBD1	many	CASSERDRGPSPYF	TGTGCCAGCAGTGAACGGGACAGGGGCCCTTCCCCGTACTTC
TRBV4-1	TRBJ2-7	TRBD2	few	CASSQEVSGWPGGEQYF	TGCGCCAGCAGCCAAGAGGTATCGGGGTGGCCCGGGGGGGAGCAGTACTTC
TRBV6-4	TRBJ2-3	.	many	CASSDLGAVPWGDTQYF	TGTGCCAGCAGTGACCTCGGAGCGGTTCCATGGGGAGATACGCAGTATTTT
TRBV6-1	TRBJ1-1	.	.	CASSELVNTEAFF	TGTGCCAGCAGCGAGTTAGTGAACACTGAAGCTTTCTTT
TRBV6-2/TRBV6-3	TRBJ1-1	TRBD1	.	CASSLRDRTMNTEAFF	TGTGCCAGCAGCCTCCGGGACAGGACGATGAACACTGAAGCTTTCTTT
TRBV14	TRBJ1-1	.	few	CASSYPGGKNTEAFF	TGTGCCAGCAGCTACCCGGGAGGGAAGAACACTGAAGCTTTCTTT
TRBV15	TRBJ1-1	.	many	CATSRAGETEAFF	TGTGCCACCAGCAGAGCGGGCGAAACTGAAGCTTTCTTT
TRBV7-9	TRBJ2-5	.	many	CASSWVGETQYF	TGTGCCAGCAGCTGGGTAGGAGAGACCCAGTACTTC
TRBV20-1	TRBJ2-2	TRBD2	many	CSANGAGVTGELFF	TGCAGTGCTAACGGGGCGGGAGTTACCGGGGAGCTGTTTTTT
TRBV30	TRBJ1-5	TRBD1	many	CAWGGGGGGRVNQPQHF	TGTGCCTGGGGAGGGGGCGGCGGCGGTCGTGTTAATCAGCCCCAGCATTTT
TRBV6-2/TRBV6-3	TRBJ2-5	.	few	CASKWQGYSQETQYF	TGTGCCAGCAAGTGGCAGGGGTATTCCCAAGAGACCCAGTACTTC
TRBV29-1	TRBJ2-2	.	.	CSVSPGGGELFF	TGCAGCGTTTCCCCCGGGGGCGGGGAGCTGTTTTTT
TRBV7-9	TRBJ2-1	TRBD2	many	CASSYTGLADEQFF	TGTGCCAGCAGCTACACCGGACTAGCCGATGAGCAGTTCTTC
TRBV19	TRBJ2-2	.	few	CATGRLADTGELFF	TGTGCCACCGGGCGGTTAGCAGACACCGGGGAGCTGTTTTTT
TRBV15	TRBJ1-3	.	few	CATSKTLGDSGNTIYF	TGTGCCACTTCGAAGACGTTGGGGGACTCTGGAAACACCATATATTTT
TRBV6-1	TRBJ2-7	.	.	CASRKGDPYEQYF	TGTGCCAGCAGGAAGGGGGACCCCTACGAGCAGTACTTC